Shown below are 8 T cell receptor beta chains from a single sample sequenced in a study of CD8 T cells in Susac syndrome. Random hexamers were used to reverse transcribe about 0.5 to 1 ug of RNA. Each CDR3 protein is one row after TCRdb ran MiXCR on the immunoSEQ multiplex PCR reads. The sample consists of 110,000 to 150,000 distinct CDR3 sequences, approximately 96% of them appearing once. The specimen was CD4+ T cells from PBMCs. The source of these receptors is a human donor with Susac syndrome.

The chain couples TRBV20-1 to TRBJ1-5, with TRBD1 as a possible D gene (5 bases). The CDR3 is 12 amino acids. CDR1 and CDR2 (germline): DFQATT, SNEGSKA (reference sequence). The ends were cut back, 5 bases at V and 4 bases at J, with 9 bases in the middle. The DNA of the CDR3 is TGCAGTGCTGAAGACAGAAATCAGCCCCAGCATTTT. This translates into CSAEDRNQPQHF.

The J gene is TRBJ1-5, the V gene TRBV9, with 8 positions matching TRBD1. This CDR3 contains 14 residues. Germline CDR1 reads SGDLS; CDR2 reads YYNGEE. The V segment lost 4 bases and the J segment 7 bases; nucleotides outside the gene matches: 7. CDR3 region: CASSKGQGIQPQHF. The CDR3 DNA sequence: TGTGCCAGCAGCAAAGGACAGGGTATACAGCCCCAGCATTTT.

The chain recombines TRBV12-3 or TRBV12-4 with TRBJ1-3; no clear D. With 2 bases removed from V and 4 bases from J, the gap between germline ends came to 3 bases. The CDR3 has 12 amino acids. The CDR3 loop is CASSLLGNTIYF. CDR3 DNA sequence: TGTGCCAGCAGTTTACTGGGAAACACCATATATTTT.

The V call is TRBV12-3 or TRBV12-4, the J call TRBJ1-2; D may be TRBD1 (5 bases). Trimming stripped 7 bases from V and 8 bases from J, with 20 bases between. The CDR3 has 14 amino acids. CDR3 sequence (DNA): TGTGCCAGCACCAAGGAGGGGAGGTTTACAGGCTACACCTTC. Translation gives CASTKEGRFTGYTF.

This CDR3 reads CSARDSRDGTYEQYF. CDR3 DNA: TGCAGTGCTAGAGACTCCCGGGACGGAACCTACGAGCAGTACTTC. This chain links TRBV20-1 with TRBJ2-7; D is tentatively TRBD1 or TRBD2 (5 bases each). The ends were cut back, 0 bases at V and 2 bases at J, with 14 bases in the middle. The germline V gene has CDR1 DFQATT and CDR2 SNEGSKA (reference sequence). This CDR3 has 15 residues.

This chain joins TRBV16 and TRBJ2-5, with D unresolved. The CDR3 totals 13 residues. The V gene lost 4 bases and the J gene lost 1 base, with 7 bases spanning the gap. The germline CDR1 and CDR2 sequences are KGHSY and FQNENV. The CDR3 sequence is CASSLQRQETQYF. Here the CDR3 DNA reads TGTGCCAGCAGCCTTCAGCGCCAAGAGACCCAGTACTTC.

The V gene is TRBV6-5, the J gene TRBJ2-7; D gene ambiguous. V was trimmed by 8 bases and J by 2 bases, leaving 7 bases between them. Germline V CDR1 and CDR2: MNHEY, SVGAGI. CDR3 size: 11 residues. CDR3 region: CASRPAYEQYF. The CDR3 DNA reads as TGTGCCAGCCGCCCAGCCTACGAGCAGTACTTC.

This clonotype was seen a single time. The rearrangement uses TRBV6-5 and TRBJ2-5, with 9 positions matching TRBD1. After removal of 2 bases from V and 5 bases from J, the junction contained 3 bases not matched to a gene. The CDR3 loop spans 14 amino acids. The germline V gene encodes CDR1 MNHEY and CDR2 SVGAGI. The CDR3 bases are TGTGCCAGCAGTTACGGGACAGGGAAGGAGACCCAGTACTTC. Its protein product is CASSYGTGKETQYF.